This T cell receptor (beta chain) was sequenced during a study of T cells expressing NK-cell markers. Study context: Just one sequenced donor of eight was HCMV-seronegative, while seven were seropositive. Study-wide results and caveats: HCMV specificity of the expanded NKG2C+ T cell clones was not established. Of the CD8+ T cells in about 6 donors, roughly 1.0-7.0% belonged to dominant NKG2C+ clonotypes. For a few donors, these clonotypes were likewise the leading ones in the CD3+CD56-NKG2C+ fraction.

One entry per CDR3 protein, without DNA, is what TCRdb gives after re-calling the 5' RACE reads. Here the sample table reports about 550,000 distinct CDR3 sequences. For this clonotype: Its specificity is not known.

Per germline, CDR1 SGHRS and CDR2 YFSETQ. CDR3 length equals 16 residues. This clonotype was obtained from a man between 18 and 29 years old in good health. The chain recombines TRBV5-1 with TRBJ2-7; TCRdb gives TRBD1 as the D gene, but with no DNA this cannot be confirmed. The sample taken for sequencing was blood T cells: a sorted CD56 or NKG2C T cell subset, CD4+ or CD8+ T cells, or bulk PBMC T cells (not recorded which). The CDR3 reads CASSWAPGTGDYEQYF.